The clone carrying this TCR beta chain was counted a few times. Its antigen remains unidentified. Per germline, CDR1 SGHDT and CDR2 YYEEEE. Trimming took off 5 bases at V and 7 bases at J, with 9 bases between the two ends. CDR3 length: 11 residues. This entry comes from a study of cytomegalovirus exposure and HLA in healthy donors. The donors were members of the validation cohort comprising over a hundred subjects, separate from the approximately 630-subject first cohort. Study-level results: Rarity held for most TCR sequences, but there were some public TCRs that occurred in many donors.

The protocol was immunoSEQ multiplex PCR, while the TCRdb copy is restricted to in-frame clones and leaves out a portion. Here the sample spans 150,000 to 200,000 clones, 84% being singletons. The sequencing input was PBMCs. The sequence derives from a man younger than 40 in good health and CMV-seropositive. The chain has TRBV5-6 and TRBJ1-1; D is uncertain. CDR3 nucleotide sequence: TGTGCCAGCAGTCTTAATTATGAAGCTTTCTTT. It codes for CASSLNYEAFF.